This T cell receptor (beta chain) stems from a study of blood T cells in healthy people across ages (dated by TCRdb to 2015 to 2017). As for the study more broadly: In model experiments, roughly one uniquely barcoded TCR beta cDNA molecule per two T cells was captured by template switching. To avoid experimental bias, donors of different ages were distributed randomly across sequencing lanes. The study measured age-related changes in TCR beta repertoire diversity using deep sequencing normalized with unique cDNA molecular identifiers. Two additional independent replicas of 1 million unique cDNA reads from the same blood draw were analyzed for two donors (one aged 18 to 29 and one aged 80 or older). Four age groups were formed from the donors: young (average roughly 16 years), middle-aged (around 41), aged (under 70) and long-lived (around 82).

Library method: 5' RACE. Sequencing took place on an Illumina HiSeq 2500. A second 7 to 11 cycle PCR used a sample-barcoded 5' primer and a J-beta primer mix. A template-switch 5' adaptor carrying 12 random nucleotides introduced a unique molecular identifier onto each TCR beta cDNA molecule. Each sample yielded at least 3 million CDR3-containing paired-end reads. All of the RNA was converted into first-strand cDNA using the Mint cDNA synthesis kit, with a TRBC-specific oligonucleotide serving as the primer. After uracil-DNA glycosylase treatment, a first 18-cycle PCR used universal primers M1SS and BC2_uni_R on all cDNA. The paper's data handling went like this. For normalization, 1 million high-quality reads, each with a distinct molecular identifier, were randomly selected from each sample. Instead of being binned into consensus sequences, reads that shared molecular identifiers were thrown out. MiTCR, with a Q25 quality threshold and the strictest error-elimination algorithm, was used for CDR3 identification, clonotype clustering and error correction. A nonparametric unseen species model with Euler transformation was used to estimate a lower bound on total TCR beta diversity. TCRdb redid the processing of the public reads, applying fastp at Q25 and MiXCR, and retained in-frame beta chains. Every CDR3 protein is listed once, alongside the most common genes and DNA of its rows. The V and J calls were determined by TCRdb, not by the authors. The sample data list 600,000 to 1,000,000 distinct CDR3 sequences, and more than 45% of these were observed just once. The ten top clones hold about 20% of the sample.

In the case of this clonotype: What antigen it recognizes has not been identified. This could be a read error, since a much larger clone is one nucleotide away.

At the junction V is shortened by 3 bases and J by 10 bases, with 15 bases in between. The CDR3 sequence holds 12 residues, the cysteine and phenylalanine included. This entry keeps only the CDR3 DNA: 36 bases, framed from base 1. The CDR1 and CDR2 encoded by the germline V gene (reference sequence) are DFQATT and SNEGSKA. General findings and caveats noted by the study authors: A strong correlation was found between observed TCR beta diversity and the percentage of naive T cells measured by flow cytometry. Because donor CMV infection status was unknown, age-related changes in expanded clonotypes were potentially confounded. Total diversity estimates from one million sequenced T cells were considered lower bounds and underestimates. Observed TCR beta diversity per million T cells fell roughly linearly with age, and a significant reduction was already apparent by age about 38. Bulk unsorted PBMC profiling prevented conclusive comparison of naive and antigen-experienced compartments. Compared with the aged group, the long-lived group had more naive CD4+ T cells, fewer expanded clones and increased TCR diversity, suggesting age selection.

The 39 donors, aged about 6 to 95 years, were systemically healthy Caucasian individuals from Russia. Each donor gave approximately 9.3 milliliters of peripheral blood, collected into EDTA-treated Vacutainer tubes. Ficoll-Paque density-gradient centrifugation was used to isolate PBMCs, with at least 7 million obtained per sample. Total RNA, at least 6 micrograms per sample, was extracted from PBMCs with Trizol reagent. For every donor, flow cytometry on a PBMC aliquot measured the percentage of naive CD45RAhigh/CD27high T cells. Here the chain combines TRBV20-1 and TRBJ1-2; there is no confident call for the D gene. The receptor was isolated from a young man in good health. Specimen: blood. The CDR3 reads as follows: CSAREGPLDYTF. The sequenced DNA is TGCAGTGCTAGGGAAGGGCCTCTGGACTACACCTTC.